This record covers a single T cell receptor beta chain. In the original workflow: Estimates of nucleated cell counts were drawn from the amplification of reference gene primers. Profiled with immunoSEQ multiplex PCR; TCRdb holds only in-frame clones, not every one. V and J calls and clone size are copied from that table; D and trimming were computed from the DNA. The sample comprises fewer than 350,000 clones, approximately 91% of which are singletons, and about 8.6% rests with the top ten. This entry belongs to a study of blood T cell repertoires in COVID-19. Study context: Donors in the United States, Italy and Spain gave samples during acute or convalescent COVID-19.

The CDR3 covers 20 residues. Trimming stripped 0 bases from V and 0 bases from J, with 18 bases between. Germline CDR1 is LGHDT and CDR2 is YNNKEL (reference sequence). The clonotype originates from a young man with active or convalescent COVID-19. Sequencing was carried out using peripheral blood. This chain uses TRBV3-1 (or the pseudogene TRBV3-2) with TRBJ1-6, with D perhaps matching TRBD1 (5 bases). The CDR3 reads CASSQDDSYSPGSYNSPLHF. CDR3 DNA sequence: TGTGCCAGCAGCCAAGATGACAGCTACAGTCCCGGCTCCTATAATTCACCCCTCCACTTT.